The 20 T cell receptor beta chains listed next were all sequenced from one sample in a study of blood T cell repertoires in COVID-19. The repertoire was sequenced with immunoSEQ multiplex PCR; TCRdb's copy has only in-frame clones and lacks some. Seen here are about 53,000 clones, over 70% observed once, and the top ten hold just under 15%. The sequenced sample consisted of peripheral blood. All receptors come from a human donor with active or convalescent COVID-19. The donor label of this sample is uncertain.

This chain joins TRBV5-8 and TRBJ2-1, with 7 bases identical to TRBD2. The length of the CDR3 is 15 residues. Germline assignment: CDR1 SGHTS and CDR2 YDEGEE. The J segment lost 7 bases and the V segment lost 0 bases, leaving 7 bases of the junction unmatched. CDR3 sequence (DNA): TGTGCCAGCAGCTTGGGAAGCGGGGTGAGGAATGAGCAGTTCTTC. As protein: CASSLGSGVRNEQFF.

The V and J genes are TRBV10-1 and TRBJ2-3; no reliable D call. Trimming stripped 1 base from V and 4 bases from J, with 9 bases between. This CDR3 region has 14 residues. Germline CDR1 WNHNN, CDR2 SYGVQD (reference sequence). In DNA, the CDR3 is TGCGCCAGCAGTGAGTTGTTAGCCCCAGATACGCAGTATTTT. It is translated as CASSELLAPDTQYF.

The J gene is TRBJ1-2, the V gene TRBV9, with 11 bases that match TRBD1. CDR1 and CDR2 from the germline V gene are SGDLS and YYNGEE. The length of the CDR3 is 15 residues. V lost 3 bases, J lost 7 bases, and 8 bases stayed unmatched. CDR3 amino acids: CASSGGTGGVFGYTF. The CDR3 DNA sequence: TGTGCCAGCAGCGGCGGGACAGGGGGAGTATTTGGCTACACCTTC. Filled out from reference TRBV9 and TRBJ1-2, the complete variable domain reads DSGVTQTPKHLITATGQRVTLRCSPRSGDLSVYWYQQSLDQGLQFLIQYYNGEERAKGNILERFSAQQFPDLHSELNLSSLELGDSALYFCASSGGTGGVFGYTFGSGTRLTVV.

The chain combines TRBV10-3 with TRBJ2-6; maybe TRBD1 (7 bases). Germline V gene data show CDR1 as ENHRY and CDR2 as SYGVKD. The CDR3 covers 17 residues. The germline V and J ends were trimmed by 2 bases and 2 bases, with 13 bases remaining between them. The CDR3 DNA reads TGTGCCATCAGTGAGCCAGGGGGGTCTACTGGGGCCAACGTCCTGACTTTC. It is translated as CAISEPGGSTGANVLTF.

This chain joins TRBV9 and TRBJ2-3; 11 bases match TRBD2. CDR1 is SGDLS and CDR2 is YYNGEE in the germline V gene. V shed 2 bases, J shed 5 bases, and the junction held 7 bases outside the gene matches. The CDR3 sequence is 16 residues long. CDR3 region: CASSVETSGVGDTQYF. CDR3 in DNA: TGTGCCAGCAGCGTCGAGACTAGCGGGGTGGGAGATACGCAGTATTTT.

This chain connects TRBV25-1 to TRBJ2-2, with 8 bases lining up with TRBD2. CDR1 and CDR2 (germline): MGHDK, SYGVNS. This CDR3 contains 18 residues. The J segment lost 0 bases and the V segment lost 5 bases, leaving 11 bases of the junction unmatched. CDR3 residues: CASSSLGASGPNTGELFF. The CDR3 DNA follows: TGTGCCAGCAGTTCCCTCGGGGCTAGCGGGCCGAACACCGGGGAGCTGTTTTTT.

On this clone itself: A junction end diverges from the germline sequence, so it may reflect a read error. This chain connects TRBV5-5 to TRBJ2-2; 8 bases line up with TRBD1. The CDR3 is made up of 15 amino acids. Germline assignment: CDR1 SGHKS and CDR2 YYEKEE (reference sequence). Here the CDR3 DNA reads TGTGCCAGCACCTTGACAGGGGTTAAGGCCGGGGAGCTGTTTTTT. Translating it yields CASTLTGVKAGELFF.

This sequence joins TRBV11-3 and TRBJ2-5; tentative D call: TRBD1 (5 bases). V dropped 1 base and J dropped 1 base, with 10 bases sitting between them. CDR1 is SGHNT, CDR2 YENEEA, per germline. The CDR3 has 15 residues. The CDR3 DNA reads TGTGCCAGCAGCTTAGGGATAGGGGCCCAAGAGACCCAGTACTTC. It specifies CASSLGIGAQETQYF.

As concerns this clone: Mismatch with germline at one junction end may stem from a read error. The chain links TRBV5-4 to TRBJ2-2; 13 bases agree with TRBD2. Germline lookup yields CDR1 SGHNT and CDR2 YYREEE (reference sequence). This CDR3 is 18 amino acids long. CDR3 coding DNA: TGTGCCAGCCGCTTTGGGACTAGCGGGGTCCCAAGCACCGGGGAGCTGTTTTTT. It is translated as CASRFGTSGVPSTGELFF.

The chain has TRBV15 and TRBJ1-3; D is unresolved. Germline loops: CDR1 LNHNV, CDR2 YYDKDF (reference sequence). The CDR3 runs 14 residues. V lost 5 bases and J 8 bases, leaving 16 bases between the germline ends. The CDR3 DNA follows: TGTGCCACCAGCCAGACTCTAACTGAGGACACCATATATTTT. It codes for CATSQTLTEDTIYF.

V usage is TRBV14 and J usage is TRBJ1-1; TRBD1 is a possible D gene (5 bases). This CDR3 spans 12 amino acids. V lost 5 bases and J lost 10, with 14 bases in between. Germline V gives CDR1 SGHDN, CDR2 FVKESK. The CDR3 here is CASSIPAGPAFF. The CDR3 coding sequence is TGTGCCAGCAGCATTCCGGCGGGACCAGCTTTCTTT.

The J gene is TRBJ2-1, the V gene TRBV10-1; TRBD2 aligns across 10 bases. The V segment lost 3 bases and the J segment 0 bases; nucleotides outside the gene matches: 5. Per the germline V gene, CDR1 is WNHNN and CDR2 is SYGVQD (reference sequence). The CDR3 consists of 17 residues. The CDR3 nucleotides read TGCGCCAGCAGTGACTCCCGGACTAGCGGCTCCTACAATGAGCAGTTCTTC. Residues: CASSDSRTSGSYNEQFF.

The chain recombines TRBV5-1 with TRBJ2-5, with a weak D call TRBD1 (6 bases). Germline CDR1 reads SGHRS; CDR2 reads YFSETQ. This CDR3 has 14 residues. Between the trimmed V and J ends, which lost 5 bases and 4 bases, there was a span of 15 bases. This CDR3 reads CASRSRGALETQYF. CDR3 sequence (DNA): TGCGCCAGCAGGTCCAGGGGCGCGTTAGAGACCCAGTACTTC.

This chain connects TRBV11-1 to TRBJ1-3; possible D gene TRBD1, 6 bases. Germline values: CDR1 SGHAT, CDR2 FQDESV (reference sequence). CDR3 size: 13 residues. Deletions cut 6 bases from V and 2 bases from J, with 8 bases between. CDR3 DNA: TGTGCCAGCAGGTGGACAGCTGGAAACACCATATATTTT. The encoded protein is CASRWTAGNTIYF.

The genes are TRBV5-8 and TRBJ1-5; TRBD1 matches 11 bases. There are 17 residues in the CDR3. Germline CDR1 is SGHTS and CDR2 is YDEGEE. The trim removed 3 bases at V and 2 bases at J, leaving 7 bases unmatched. In nucleotides, the CDR3 is TGTGCCAGCAGCTGGACAGGGGGCTCGTTGGGCAATCAGCCCCAGCATTTT. Its translation is CASSWTGGSLGNQPQHF.

V is TRBV11-2 and J is TRBJ2-3; D is unresolved. CDR3 length: 12 residues. V was cut by 5 bases and J by 2 bases, with 5 bases left in between. The germline V gene encodes CDR1 SGHAT and CDR2 FQNNGV. Written as DNA, the CDR3 is TGTGCCAGCAGCCCGTCCACAGATACGCAGTATTTT. Its translation is CASSPSTDTQYF.

V usage is TRBV15 and J usage is TRBJ2-5; D call uncertain. Germline CDR1 LNHNV, CDR2 YYDKDF (reference sequence). Trimming left V 5 bases short and J 0 bases short, with 7 bases between. The CDR3 consists of 13 residues. CDR3 region: CATSLRYQETQYF. In DNA form, the CDR3 reads TGTGCCACCAGCCTCAGGTACCAAGAGACCCAGTACTTC.

The chain has TRBV6-2 or TRBV6-3 and TRBJ2-7; maybe TRBD1 (6 bases). Germline V gene lookup returns CDR1 MNHEY and CDR2 SVGEGT. Trimming shortened V by 5 bases and J by 5 bases, and 19 bases separated the two germline ends. The CDR3 has 15 amino acids. CDR3 sequence: CASSPGQREKNEQYF. The CDR3 DNA reads TGTGCCAGCAGTCCCGGACAGAGGGAAAAAAACGAGCAGTACTTC.

This chain uses TRBV28 with TRBJ2-7, with 8 bases aligning to TRBD1. Germline V gene sequence: CDR1 MDHEN, CDR2 SYDVKM. This CDR3 has 16 amino acids. J lost 3 bases, V lost 4 bases, and 11 bases had no gene match. The CDR3 reads CASSSHPGTGYYEQYF. In DNA form, the CDR3 reads TGTGCCAGCAGTTCACACCCCGGGACAGGTTACTACGAGCAGTACTTC.

This clone occurred a few times. The chain joins TRBV6-5 to TRBJ1-2; TRBD1 matches at 9 bases. With 7 bases clipped from V and 5 bases from J, the junction kept 11 bases outside the gene matches. The germline V gene encodes CDR1 MNHEY and CDR2 SVGAGI. The length of the CDR3 is 15 residues. CDR3 loop: CASIGTGQGEYGYTF. CDR3 DNA sequence: TGTGCCAGCATTGGAACGGGACAGGGAGAATATGGCTACACCTTC.